This is a list of T cell receptor beta chains from one sample in a study of blood T cell repertoires in COVID-19. This table comes from immunoSEQ multiplex PCR, and its TCRdb copy is limited to in-frame clones, with some not included. The repertoire holds a few hundred thousand clones, with just under 90% as singletons. Material: PBMCs or T cells enriched from blood (not recorded which). The receptor set was obtained from a woman between 25 and 40 years old who had recovered from COVID-19. Both conserved end residues are part of each CDR3. The D gene is left open where the match is weak. Some rows mark clone size as missing; the rest say once, few, many or name a class of expanded clone.

18,TRBV19,.,.,TRBJ2-6,TGTGCCAGTAGTAGTGGAGCGGCAGCCACGTCTGGGGCCAACGTCCTGACTTTC,CASSSGAAATSGANVLTF
15,TRBV6-5,.,.,TRBJ1-1,TGTGCCAGCAGACTAACTCGGGACACCATCTCTGATGCTTTCTTT,CASRLTRDTISDAFF
15,TRBV5-1,.,TRBD1,TRBJ1-1,TGCGCCAGCAGCTCTTGGACAGGACTGAACACTGAAGCTTTCTTT,CASSSWTGLNTEAFF
13,TRBV12-3/TRBV12-4,.,.,TRBJ2-3,TGTGCCAGCAGTTTCGAGGAATCAGATACGCAGTATTTT,CASSFEESDTQYF
16,TRBV11-2,.,TRBD2,TRBJ2-7,TGTGCCAGCAGCTTAGAAGCAGGACTAGGTCCCTACGAGCAGTACTTC,CASSLEAGLGPYEQYF
16,TRBV3-1/TRBV3-2,.,.,TRBJ2-1,TGTGCCAGCAGCCAAGAATTAGCAGCCTCCTACAATGAGCAGTTCTTC,CASSQELAASYNEQFF
14,TRBV18,.,.,TRBJ1-5,TGTGCCAGCTCACCAAGTTCAGGCAATCAGCCCCAGCATTTT,CASSPSSGNQPQHF
14,TRBV30,.,.,TRBJ2-3,TGTGCCTGGAGCATCGGCGGGACTACAGATACGCAGTATTTT,CAWSIGGTTDTQYF
14,TRBV6-5,.,TRBD1,TRBJ1-1,TGTGCCAGCAGCCTAAGACAGGGACTCACTGAAGCTTTCTTT,CASSLRQGLTEAFF
12,TRBV29-1,.,.,TRBJ2-2,TGCAGCGTTGGTTATGTGACCGGGGAGCTGTTTTTT,CSVGYVTGELFF
14,TRBV2,.,.,TRBJ2-1,TGTGCCAGCTTAGTAGCGGCCACCTACAATGAGCAGTTCTTC,CASLVAATYNEQFF
11,TRBV28,.,.,TRBJ1-1,TGTGCCAGCAGTACTAACACTGAAGCTTTCTTT,CASSTNTEAFF
15,TRBV2,many,TRBD1,TRBJ1-5,TGTGCCAGCCGGGACAGGTGGATTAGCAATCAGCCCCAGCATTTT,CASRDRWISNQPQHF
14,TRBV4-1,.,TRBD1,TRBJ1-3,TGCGCCAGCAGCCGGGACAGCTTTGGAAACACCATATATTTT,CASSRDSFGNTIYF
12,TRBV21-1,.,.,TRBJ1-2,TGTGCCAGGGACAGGAAGTTCTATGGCTACACCTTC,CARDRKFYGYTF
14,TRBV9,.,.,TRBJ1-2,TGTGCCAGCAGGGCCCCTCCCGTACAGGATGGCTACACCTTC,CASRAPPVQDGYTF
12,TRBV28,.,.,TRBJ1-1,TGTGCCAGCAGTTCCGGGTGGACTGAAGCTTTCTTT,CASSSGWTEAFF
16,TRBV28,once,TRBD1,TRBJ2-3,TGTGCCAGCAGTACCCGACAGGGGCGAAGGACAGATACGCAGTATTTT,CASSTRQGRRTDTQYF
12,TRBV6-5,.,.,TRBJ2-1,TGTGCCAGCAGTTTTCCTGGGAGGGAGCAGTTCTTC,CASSFPGREQFF
14,TRBV25-1,.,TRBD2,TRBJ2-7,TGTGCCAGCACTGGGACTAGCGGCTCCTACGAGCAGTACTTC,CASTGTSGSYEQYF
14,TRBV19,once,TRBD1,TRBJ1-1,TGTGCCAGTAGATTGGGACAGGCGAACACTGAAGCTTTCTTT,CASRLGQANTEAFF
16,TRBV10-3,.,TRBD2,TRBJ2-1,TGTGCCATCAGTCTACTAGCGCCGAGCTCCTACAATGAGCAGTTCTTC,CAISLLAPSSYNEQFF
13,TRBV4-3,few,.,TRBJ1-2,TGCGCCAGCTCCCTATTCCCAGGGCATGGCTACACCTTC,CASSLFPGHGYTF
13,TRBV19,.,.,TRBJ1-1,TGTGCCAGTACCGCAGGGATGAACACTGAAGCTTTCTTT,CASTAGMNTEAFF
15,TRBV7-3,.,.,TRBJ2-3,TGTGCCAGCAGGACTACCGGGAGTTTGGCAGATACGCAGTATTTT,CASRTTGSLADTQYF
16,TRBV10-3,.,.,TRBJ2-3,TGTGCCATCAGTGAGTCGCGTCCCCGGTTCACAGATACGCAGTATTTT,CAISESRPRFTDTQYF
17,TRBV5-6,.,TRBD1,TRBJ2-1,TGTGCCAGCAGCTTGGGCCAGAGGACAGGGGGCGGAAATGAGCAGTTCTTC,CASSLGQRTGGGNEQFF
15,TRBV6-5,.,.,TRBJ1-1,TGTGCCAGCAGTTACGGCGGCAGAGGGAACACTGAAGCTTTCTTT,CASSYGGRGNTEAFF
14,TRBV6-6,.,.,TRBJ2-2,TGTGCCAGCTGCTTACGTGGAGGCACCGGGGAGCTGTTTTTT,CASCLRGGTGELFF
13,TRBV2,.,.,TRBJ1-1,TGTGCCAGCAGCGCCCAGGGGCCTTCTGAAGCTTTCTTT,CASSAQGPSEAFF
19,TRBV9,.,.,TRBJ2-6,TGTGCCAGCAGCCCCCCCCGCCAACAGGTCCCTTCTGGGGCCAACGTCCTGACTTTC,CASSPPRQQVPSGANVLTF
15,TRBV19,.,TRBD1,TRBJ1-1,TGTGCCAGTAGTATTTTAGGGGGCCGGGGCACTGAAGCTTTCTTT,CASSILGGRGTEAFF
15,TRBV27,few,.,TRBJ1-1,TGTGCCAGCAGTTTTACAATGGGAGGGAACACTGAAGCTTTCTTT,CASSFTMGGNTEAFF
13,TRBV27,.,.,TRBJ2-7,TGTGCCAGCAGTTTGAGGGGCCAGGGGGAGCAGTACTTC,CASSLRGQGEQYF
17,TRBV18,.,TRBD2,TRBJ2-7,TGTGCCAGCTCACCCGCGGTAGTAGCGGGAGCTTTTTACGAGCAGTACTTC,CASSPAVVAGAFYEQYF
9,TRBV4-2,.,.,TRBJ2-5,TGTGCCAGCAGCCACCTTCGGTACTTC,CASSHLRYF
14,TRBV6-5,.,.,TRBJ2-1,TGTGCCAGCAGTTACTCTCTGGGGGCCCATGAGCAGTTCTTC,CASSYSLGAHEQFF
15,TRBV6-5,.,.,TRBJ1-5,TGTGCCAGCAGCCAAAGCTTCTATAGCAATCAGCCCCAGCATTTT,CASSQSFYSNQPQHF
15,TRBV30,.,.,TRBJ1-4,TGTGCCTGGAGCGGACTTCGAGGGCCTAATGAAAAACTGTTTTTT,CAWSGLRGPNEKLFF
20,TRBV12-5,.,.,TRBJ2-6,TGTGCTAGTGGTTTGACCACCAGGGGACGGTTGGCCTCTGGGGCCAACGTCCTGACTTTC,CASGLTTRGRLASGANVLTF
15,TRBV15,.,.,TRBJ1-3,TGTGCCACCAGCAGAGATCACGGAGATGGAAACACCATATATTTT,CATSRDHGDGNTIYF
18,TRBV6-2/TRBV6-3,.,TRBD2,TRBJ2-1,TGTGCCAGCAGTTACTCGGTCGCTCGCGGGGGGACCTACAATGAGCAGTTCTTC,CASSYSVARGGTYNEQFF